This T cell receptor (beta chain) was sequenced in a study of blood T cell repertoires in COVID-19. Per the authors' pipeline: Estimation of nucleated cell counts was performed using reference gene primer amplification. TCRdb keeps only in-frame clones here, not all; method: immunoSEQ multiplex PCR. The DNA was the basis for D and trimming; V, J and clone size are from that table. This table has a few hundred thousand clones, roughly nine tenths appearing once. Trimming shortened V by 0 bases and J by 4 bases, and 10 bases separated the two germline ends. There are 14 residues in the CDR3. Germline CDR1 reads SGDLS; CDR2 reads YYNGEE.

The chain carries TRBV9 and TRBJ1-2; no definite D call. Specimen: PBMCs or T cells enriched from blood (not recorded which). This receptor was identified in a man between 18 and 35 years old who had recovered from COVID-19. The CDR3 nucleotides read TGTGCCAGCAGCGTAGGGGCCGGAACCTATGGCTACACCTTC. Its protein is CASSVGAGTYGYTF. Based on the CDR3 plus reference TRBV9 and TRBJ1-2, the full variable domain is DSGVTQTPKHLITATGQRVTLRCSPRSGDLSVYWYQQSLDQGLQFLIQYYNGEERAKGNILERFSAQQFPDLHSELNLSSLELGDSALYFCASSVGAGTYGYTFGSGTRLTVV.